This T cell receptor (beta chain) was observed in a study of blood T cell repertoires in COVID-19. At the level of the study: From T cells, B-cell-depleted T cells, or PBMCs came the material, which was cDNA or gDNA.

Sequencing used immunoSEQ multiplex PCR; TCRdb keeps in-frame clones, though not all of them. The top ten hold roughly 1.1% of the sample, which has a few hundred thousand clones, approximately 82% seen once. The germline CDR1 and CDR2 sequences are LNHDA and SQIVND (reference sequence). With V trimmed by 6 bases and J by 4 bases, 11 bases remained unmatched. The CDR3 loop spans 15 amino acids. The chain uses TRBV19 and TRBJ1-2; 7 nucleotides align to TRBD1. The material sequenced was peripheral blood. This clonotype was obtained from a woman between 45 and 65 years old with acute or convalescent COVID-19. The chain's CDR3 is CASSIIGTAFYGYTF. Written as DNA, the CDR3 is TGTGCCAGTAGCATAATCGGGACAGCCTTCTATGGCTACACCTTC.